This T cell receptor beta chain originates from a study of blood T cell repertoires in COVID-19 (TCRdb year 2020). At the level of the whole study: Samples from collaborators originated in the United States, Italy and Spain and spanned both the acute and convalescent phases of COVID-19. The material from the prospective study consisted of cDNA or gDNA derived from T cells, B-cell-depleted T cells, or PBMCs. The dataset comprised deeply sampled blood TCRbeta repertoires from subjects exposed to, actively infected with, or recovered from COVID-19. The repertoires were released in a freely available public database meant as a resource for research on the immune response to SARS-CoV-2. The samples were drawn from two sources: the first 160 participants of the ongoing ImmuneRACE study, and fewer than 1,500 subjects contributed by 6 global collaborators. The sample metadata nearly always contained a de-identified subject ID, COVID-19 status, age in years and sex. Where available, HLA class I and class II types were taken from metadata supplied by the sample provider and were not determined by assay-based typing.

The germline V gene (reference sequence) sets CDR1 to MNHEY and CDR2 to SMNVEV. The CDR3 holds 13 amino acids from the cysteine to the phenylalanine. Only the CDR3 portion is preserved as DNA: 39 bases, with reading frame beginning at the first base. V and J lose 6 bases and 4 bases, and a span of 13 bases separates them. Comments on this clone: What antigen it recognizes has not been identified. No base quality information exists; no much larger clone differs at one position.

Study-wide findings and limitations: Clinical and demographic metadata were provided uncurated, with the amount varying by source and participant.

TCRbeta CDR3 regions were amplified from genomic DNA by means of the immunoSEQ Assay, a bias-controlled multiplex PCR. In the source study's methods: The number of nucleated cells in each sample was estimated from the amplification of reference gene primers within the assay. To quantify the absolute abundance of each unique TCRbeta CDR3 rearrangement, sequence reads were collapsed and filtered. For each sample, productive Simpson clonality was calculated by taking the square root of Simpson's diversity index across productive rearrangements. Entries here come from immuneACCESS through TCRdb and include only in-frame sequences with V and J called. Some clones fail to appear in such tables; in the studies checked, an unresolved V gene covers under half of the shortfall, and the cause of the remainder is unknown. Clonal size and the V and J genes are those of that table, whereas D and trimming came from the DNA. This sample gives under 85,000 clones in total; 82% of them show up just once. The ten largest clones add up to 20% to 25% of the sample.

The collaborating institutions used their own protocols to collect whole blood in K2EDTA tubes. Collaborator samples were shipped for TCRbeta analysis as frozen whole blood, isolated PBMCs, or DNA extracted from either sample type. The sequenced sample consisted of peripheral blood. The chain is made from TRBV27 and TRBJ2-7; TRBD1 is a possible D gene, resting on 6 matching bases. This clonotype originated in a human donor in a cohort sampled during active COVID-19. The CDR3 sequence is CASRAGDRYEQYF. The DNA reads as follows: TGTGCCAGCAGGGCAGGGGATCGATACGAGCAGTACTTC.